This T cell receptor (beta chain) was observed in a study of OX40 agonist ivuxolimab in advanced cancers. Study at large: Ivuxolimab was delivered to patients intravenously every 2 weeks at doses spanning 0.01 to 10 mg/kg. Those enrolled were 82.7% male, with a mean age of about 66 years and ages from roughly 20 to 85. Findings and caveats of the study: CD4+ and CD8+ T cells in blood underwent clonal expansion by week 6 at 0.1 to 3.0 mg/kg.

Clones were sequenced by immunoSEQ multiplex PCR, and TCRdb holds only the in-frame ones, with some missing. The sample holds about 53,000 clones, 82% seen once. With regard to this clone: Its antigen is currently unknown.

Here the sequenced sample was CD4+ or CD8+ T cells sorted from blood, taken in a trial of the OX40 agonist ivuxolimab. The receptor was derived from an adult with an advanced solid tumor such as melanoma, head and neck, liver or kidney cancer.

In nucleotides, the CDR3 is TGCGCCAGCAGCCTGACGCGGGAGACAGTGAACACTGAAGCTTTCTTT. It specifies CASSLTRETVNTEAFF. The J gene is TRBJ1-1, the V gene TRBV5-1, with D possibly being TRBD1 (5 bases). The germline V gene encodes CDR1 SGHRS and CDR2 YFSETQ. Between the trimmed V and J ends, which lost 4 bases and 0 bases, there was a span of 16 bases. The CDR3 extends over 16 amino acids.